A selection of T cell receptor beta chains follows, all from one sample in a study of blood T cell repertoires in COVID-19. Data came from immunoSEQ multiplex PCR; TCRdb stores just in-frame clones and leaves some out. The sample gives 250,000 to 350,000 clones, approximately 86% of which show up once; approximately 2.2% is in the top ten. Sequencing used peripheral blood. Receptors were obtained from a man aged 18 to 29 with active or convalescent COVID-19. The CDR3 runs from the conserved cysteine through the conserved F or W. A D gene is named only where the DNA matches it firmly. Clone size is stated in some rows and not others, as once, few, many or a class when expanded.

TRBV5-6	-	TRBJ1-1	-	TGTGCCAGCAGCTTGAGGTCGTCAGGGACTGAAGCTTTCTTT	CASSLRSSGTEAFF
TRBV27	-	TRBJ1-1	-	TGTGCCAGCAGTTTATCCACAGTGAGCACTGAAGCTTTCTTT	CASSLSTVSTEAFF
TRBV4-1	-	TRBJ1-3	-	TGCGCCAGCGGGACCCACGGGGGATCTGGAAACACCATATATTTT	CASGTHGGSGNTIYF
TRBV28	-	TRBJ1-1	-	TGTGCCAGCAGTTCTTCAAGAGATGGAGGGCCTAAAGCTTTCTTT	CASSSSRDGGPKAFF
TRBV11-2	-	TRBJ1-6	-	TGTGCCAGCAGTCCTACGCCTGTTAATTCACCCCTCCACTTT	CASSPTPVNSPLHF
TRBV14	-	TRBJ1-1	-	TGTGCCAGCAGCCAAGGAGCGGGAAGGAACACTGAAGCTTTCTTT	CASSQGAGRNTEAFF
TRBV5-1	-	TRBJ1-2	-	TGCGCCAGCCGGGAGAATTATGGCTACACCTTC	CASRENYGYTF
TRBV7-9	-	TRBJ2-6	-	TGTGCCAGCAGCTTACCAGCTGGGGCCAACGTCCTGACTTTC	CASSLPAGANVLTF
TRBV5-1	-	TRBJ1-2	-	TGCGCCAGCTCGGAGGCGGGGGTGAACTATGGCTACACCTTC	CASSEAGVNYGYTF
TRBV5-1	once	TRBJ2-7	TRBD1	TGCGCCAGCAGCTTGGCCGTGGGACAGGGGCGCAACGAGCAGTACTTC	CASSLAVGQGRNEQYF
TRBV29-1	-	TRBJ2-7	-	TGCAGCGACCCCCCCCGCAGGAGGCACTACGAGCAGTACTTC	CSDPPRRRHYEQYF
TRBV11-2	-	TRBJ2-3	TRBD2	TGTGCCAGCAGCTATAATAGCGGGGGGACAGATACGCAGTATTTT	CASSYNSGGTDTQYF
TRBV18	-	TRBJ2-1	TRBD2	TGTGCCAGCTCACCTATTTCTAGCGGGGGTTACAATGAGCAGTTCTTC	CASSPISSGGYNEQFF
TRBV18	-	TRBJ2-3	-	TGTGCCAGCTCACCGCAGACAGGCCGCTCACTGACGCAGTATTTT	CASSPQTGRSLTQYF
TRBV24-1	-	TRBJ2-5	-	TGTGCCACCAGTGACTTTGGACAGAGTATGGACTTC	CATSDFGQSMDF
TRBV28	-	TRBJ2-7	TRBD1	TGTGCCAGCAGTCCAAGGGACAGGGGCTACGAGCAGTACTTC	CASSPRDRGYEQYF
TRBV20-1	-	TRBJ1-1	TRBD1	TGCAGTGCTAGTACCCCAGGGGGCCAACAGAACACTGAAGCTTTCTTT	CSASTPGGQQNTEAFF
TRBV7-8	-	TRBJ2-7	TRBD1	TGTGCCAGCAGCTATACAGGGGCGCCCTACGAGCAGTACTTC	CASSYTGAPYEQYF
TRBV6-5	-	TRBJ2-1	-	TGTGCCAGCAGGACCTTGGCAGGGAACAATGAGCAGTTCTTC	CASRTLAGNNEQFF
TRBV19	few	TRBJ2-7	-	TGTGCCAGTAGTATAGGCCGAGGGAACGAGCAGTACTTC	CASSIGRGNEQYF
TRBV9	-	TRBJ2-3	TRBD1	TGTGCCAGCAGCAGGGCTGACAGGGAATTAGATACGCAGTATTTT	CASSRADRELDTQYF
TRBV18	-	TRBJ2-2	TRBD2	TGTGCCAGCTCACCAGCTAGCGGGAACGGGGAGCTGTTTTTT	CASSPASGNGELFF
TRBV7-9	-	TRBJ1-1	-	TGTGCCAGCAGCTTAGCCCGGAACACTGAAGCTTTCTTT	CASSLARNTEAFF
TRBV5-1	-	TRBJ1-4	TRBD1	TGCGCCAGCAGCATCCTCGGGACAGCTGAAAAACTGTTTTTT	CASSILGTAEKLFF
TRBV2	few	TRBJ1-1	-	TGTGCCAGCACCGACGAAGGGGTGGTCGGTGAAGCTTTCTTT	CASTDEGVVGEAFF
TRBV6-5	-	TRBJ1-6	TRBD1	TGTGCCAGCAGTTCTTGGGACAGTAATTCACCCCTCCACTTT	CASSSWDSNSPLHF
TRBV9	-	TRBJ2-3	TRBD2	TGTGCCAGCAGCCCTCCCGACAGTCTCCTAGGCGGGGGGGCCAAAGATACGCAGTATTTT	CASSPPDSLLGGGAKDTQYF
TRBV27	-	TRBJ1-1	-	TGTGCCAGCAGTCTGGGGGGGCGTACTGAAGCTTTCTTT	CASSLGGRTEAFF
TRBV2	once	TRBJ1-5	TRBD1	TGTGCCAGCAGTGAACGGGGACAGGGGGTGAGCCAGCCCCAGCATTTT	CASSERGQGVSQPQHF
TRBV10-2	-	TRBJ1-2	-	TGCGCCAGCTCAAACGCGGGGGGGGATCGTGGCTACACCTTC	CASSNAGGDRGYTF
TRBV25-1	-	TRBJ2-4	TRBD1	TGTGCCAGCAGTGAAGGGACAGGGGCCAAAAACATTCAGTACTTC	CASSEGTGAKNIQYF
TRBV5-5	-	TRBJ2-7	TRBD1	TGTGCCAGCAGCTCGCCGGGACAGGGGGCCTACGAGCAGTACTTC	CASSSPGQGAYEQYF